These 8 T cell receptor beta chains originate from one sample sequenced in a study of blood T cell repertoires in COVID-19. Produced via immunoSEQ multiplex PCR; TCRdb's table is partial and in-frame only. The sample shows about 150,000 clones, 80% to 90% of them seen only once. Input material: PBMCs or T cells enriched from blood (not recorded which). The receptors here all came from a woman aged 50 to 65 with acute COVID-19.

The gene calls are TRBV19 and TRBJ1-1, with D unresolved. V lost 7 bases, J lost 4 bases, and 16 bases lay in between. The CDR3 sequence is 14 residues long. Per germline, CDR1 LNHDA and CDR2 SQIVND (reference sequence). CDR3 sequence reads: CASTPYRAGTEAFF. Written as DNA, the CDR3 is TGTGCCAGTACCCCTTATCGAGCGGGCACTGAAGCTTTCTTT.

The chain is built from TRBV11-2 and TRBJ2-3, with D possibly TRBD1 on 5 matching bases. Germline V gives CDR1 SGHAT, CDR2 FQNNGV. The CDR3 runs to 15 residues. V gave up 5 bases and J gave up 1 base, with 13 bases separating them. In nucleotides, the CDR3 is TGTGCCAGCAGCCGACAGTTCCAACGCACAGATACGCAGTATTTT. Translated, it gives CASSRQFQRTDTQYF.

The chain recombines TRBV4-1 with TRBJ1-2; perhaps TRBD1 as D (5 bases). CDR3 length equals 15 residues. The V gene's germline CDR1 is MGHRA and CDR2 YSYEKL. V lost 1 base, J lost 0 bases, and 9 bases lay in between. The CDR3 region has the DNA TGCGCCAGCAGCCAAGGGACACGAGCTAACTATGGCTACACCTTC. Its translation is CASSQGTRANYGYTF.

V gene TRBV19 combines with J gene TRBJ2-1; 8 nucleotides match TRBD2. This CDR3 spans 12 amino acids. Germline CDR1 and CDR2: LNHDA and SQIVND (reference sequence). V lost 5 bases, J lost 9 bases, and 3 bases stayed unmatched. CDR3 loop: CASSLTSVEQFF. The CDR3 DNA is TGTGCCAGTAGTCTGACTAGCGTTGAGCAGTTCTTC.

The chain links TRBV30 to TRBJ1-2, with 7 bases matching TRBD1. The CDR3 runs 14 residues. Trimming cost V 7 bases and J 2 bases; bases outside gene matches: 10. Germline V CDR1 and CDR2: GTSNPN, SVGIG (reference sequence). The CDR3 nucleotides are TGTGCCTTATCCGAAGGGGGCGCCAACTATGGCTACACCTTC. It yields the protein CALSEGGANYGYTF.

This clone was found a few times. This chain joins TRBV4-3 and TRBJ2-3; TRBD2 might be the D (5 bases). The CDR3 length is 16 residues. Trimming cost V 0 bases and J 2 bases, with 12 bases left between them. Germline lookup yields CDR1 LGHNA and CDR2 YSLEER. The CDR3 nucleotides are TGCGCCAGCAGCCAAGATGAGGCGGGCTACACAGATACGCAGTATTTT. It specifies CASSQDEAGYTDTQYF.

The CDR3, as DNA: TGTGCCTGGAGGCTGACGTCCAGAGCGGATTCGGGCTATGGCTACACCTTC. It codes for CAWRLTSRADSGYGYTF. V usage is TRBV30 and J usage is TRBJ1-2; D is undetermined. The CDR3 totals 17 residues. The V end lost 3 bases, the J end lost 4 bases, and 24 bases lay between the germline ends. Germline loops: CDR1 GTSNPN, CDR2 SVGIG (reference sequence).

The gene calls are TRBV24-1 and TRBJ1-5; D remains ambiguous. The CDR3 runs 17 residues. Germline CDR1 is KGHDR and CDR2 is SFDVKD. V lost 2 bases and J lost 0, with 13 bases in between. The CDR3 bases are TGTGCCACCAGTGATTCCAGAATTCCCGATAGCAATCAGCCCCAGCATTTT. Translating it yields CATSDSRIPDSNQPQHF.